The present T cell receptor (beta chain) was sequenced within a study of human thymus T cells. Study-level findings and limits: Unrelated people showed highly overlapping thymic repertoires, related research reported. Thymic as well as blood repertoires seemed to favor certain V and J genes unevenly.

Obtained as resections during corrective heart surgery, the thymus tissue was then studied. Having surgery to correct congenital heart defects, healthy Finnish infants acted as the donors. Assay used: immunoSEQ multiplex PCR; TCRdb lists only in-frame clones, some missing. The sample holds some 78,000 clones, nearly 98% seen once. Comment on this clone: Its antigen is as yet unknown.

V was cut by 1 base and J by 7 bases, with 6 bases left in between. There are 12 residues in the CDR3. From germline, CDR1 is SGHTA and CDR2 FQGNSA. This sequence joins TRBV7-2 and TRBJ2-3; D is uncertain. The material sequenced was thymus tissue. The origin of this receptor is a boy under two years old with a congenital heart defect but otherwise immunologically healthy. Written as DNA, the CDR3 is TGTGCCAGCAGCTTAGTGGGGAATACGCAGTATTTT. Protein: CASSLVGNTQYF.